Listed below are T cell receptor beta chains from one sample, sequenced in a study of blood T cell repertoires in COVID-19. The table came from immunoSEQ multiplex PCR; TCRdb's copy has only in-frame clones and leaves some out. The sample lists 150,000 to 200,000 clones, around 93% seen once, with nearly 5% in the top ten. Sequenced material: peripheral blood. The receptors come from a man aged 25-40 years with COVID-19, enrolled during active disease. CDR3s leave out the opening cysteine and the closing phenylalanine or tryptophan. Fields, in order: V gene, J gene, CDR3 protein.

TRBV30	TRBJ1-6	AWSVPRTGGFSPLH
TRBV18	TRBJ2-1	ASSPPGGRTYNEQF
TRBV19	TRBJ2-2	VSIDRANTGELF
TRBV7-6	TRBJ2-2	ASSSGLAGVSGELF
TRBV2	TRBJ2-7	ASLEGVTYEQY
TRBV7-8	TRBJ2-1	ASSLDPGSYNEQF
TRBV5-1	TRBJ2-1	ASSLIPTGSYNEQF
TRBV27	TRBJ2-5	ASSRLAGAGVGETQY
TRBV9	TRBJ2-3	ASSVGLMGQGNTDTQY
TRBV7-9	TRBJ1-1	ASSLAVGVNTEAF
TRBV18	TRBJ2-4	ASSPQGAKAAKNIQY